This T cell receptor beta chain originates from a study of OX40 agonist ivuxolimab in advanced cancers. Turning to the study itself: Patients received intravenous ivuxolimab every 2 weeks at 0.01 to 10 mg/kg. Each dose-escalation patient presented with hepatocellular carcinoma, melanoma, renal cell or head and neck cancer. General study results and limits: CD8+ T cells (on average) carried more expanded clones than CD4+ T cells.

Of note for this clone: The target antigen is unknown.

Exclusion applied to patients with autoimmune disease history or systemic immunosuppression. Germline CDR1 reads LNHNV; CDR2 reads YYDKDF (reference sequence). V shed 1 base, J shed 4 bases, and the junction held 3 bases outside the gene matches. This CDR3 region has 14 residues. Some clones are missing from TCRdb's copy, which holds only in-frame ones; the method was immunoSEQ multiplex PCR. The sample yields about 79,000 clones, 80% to 95% seen once. The source is an adult with an advanced solid tumor such as melanoma, head and neck, liver or kidney cancer. This chain links TRBV15 with TRBJ2-5, with TRBD2 identical over 7 bases. The sequences come from CD4+ or CD8+ T cells sorted from blood, collected in a trial of the OX40 agonist ivuxolimab. The CDR3 here is CATSRVSGGETQYF. The CDR3 DNA reads as TGTGCCACCAGCAGAGTATCGGGGGGAGAGACCCAGTACTTC.